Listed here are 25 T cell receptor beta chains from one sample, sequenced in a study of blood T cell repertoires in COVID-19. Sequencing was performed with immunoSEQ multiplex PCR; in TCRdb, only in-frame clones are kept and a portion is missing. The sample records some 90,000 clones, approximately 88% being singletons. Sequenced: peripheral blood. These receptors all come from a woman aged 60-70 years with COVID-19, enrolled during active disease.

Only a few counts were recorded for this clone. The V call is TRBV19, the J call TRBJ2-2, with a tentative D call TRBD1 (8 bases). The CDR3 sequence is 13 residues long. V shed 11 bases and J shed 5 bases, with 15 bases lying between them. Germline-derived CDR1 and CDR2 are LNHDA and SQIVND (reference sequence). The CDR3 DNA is TGTGCCGGAGGACAGGGAGGGACCGGGGAGCTGTTTTTT. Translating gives CAGGQGGTGELFF.

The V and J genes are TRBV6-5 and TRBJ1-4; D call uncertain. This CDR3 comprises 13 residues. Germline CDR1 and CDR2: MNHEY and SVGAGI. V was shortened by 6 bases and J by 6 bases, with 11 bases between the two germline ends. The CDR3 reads CASRPGGDEKLFF. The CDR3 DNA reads TGTGCCAGCAGACCTGGCGGGGATGAAAAACTGTTTTTT.

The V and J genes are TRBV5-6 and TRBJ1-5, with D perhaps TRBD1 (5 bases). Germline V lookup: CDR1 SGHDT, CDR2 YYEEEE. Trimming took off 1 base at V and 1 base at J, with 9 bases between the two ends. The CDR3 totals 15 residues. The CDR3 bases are TGTGCCAGCAGCTTGTTTGGGGGGAGCAATCAGCCCCAGCATTTT. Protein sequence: CASSLFGGSNQPQHF.

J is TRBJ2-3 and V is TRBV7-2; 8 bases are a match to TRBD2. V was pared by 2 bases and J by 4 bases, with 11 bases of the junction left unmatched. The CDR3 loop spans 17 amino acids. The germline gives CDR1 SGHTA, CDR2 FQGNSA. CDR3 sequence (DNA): TGTGCCAGCAGCTTACTGGCGGCGGGGGGTAGATCAGATACGCAGTATTTT. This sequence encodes CASSLLAAGGRSDTQYF.

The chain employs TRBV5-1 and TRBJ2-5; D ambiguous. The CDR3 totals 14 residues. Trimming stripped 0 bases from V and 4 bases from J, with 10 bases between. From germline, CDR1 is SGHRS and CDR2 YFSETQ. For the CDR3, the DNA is TGCGCCAGCAGCTTGGGAGCGTCCATAGAGACCCAGTACTTC. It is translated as CASSLGASIETQYF. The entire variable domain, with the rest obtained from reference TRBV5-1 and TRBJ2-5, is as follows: KAGVTQTPRYLIKTRGQQVTLSCSPISGHRSVSWYQQTPGQGLQFLFEYFSETQRNKGNFPGRFSGRQFSNSRSEMNVSTLELGDSALYLCASSLGASIETQYFGPGTRLLVL.

The DNA of the CDR3 is TGCGCCAGCAGCTTTGGACAGGCGGGCTACGAGCAGTACTTC. Protein product: CASSFGQAGYEQYF. V and J are TRBV5-1 and TRBJ2-7, with 7 bases matching TRBD1. Germline-derived CDR1 and CDR2 are SGHRS and YFSETQ. This CDR3 region has 14 residues. V was pared by 2 bases and J by 3 bases, with 5 bases of the junction left unmatched.

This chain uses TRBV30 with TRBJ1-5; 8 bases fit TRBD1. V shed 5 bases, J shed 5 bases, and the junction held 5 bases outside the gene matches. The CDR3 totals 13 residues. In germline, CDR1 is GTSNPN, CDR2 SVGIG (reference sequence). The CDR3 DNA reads TGTGCCTGGTCGACAGGGGCGGATCAGCCCCAGCATTTT. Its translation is CAWSTGADQPQHF.

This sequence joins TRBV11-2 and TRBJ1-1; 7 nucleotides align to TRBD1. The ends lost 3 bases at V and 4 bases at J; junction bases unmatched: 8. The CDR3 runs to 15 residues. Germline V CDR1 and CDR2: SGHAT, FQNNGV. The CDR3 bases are TGTGCCAGCAGCTTCGGGACAGCGGGGGGCACTGAAGCTTTCTTT. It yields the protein CASSFGTAGGTEAFF.

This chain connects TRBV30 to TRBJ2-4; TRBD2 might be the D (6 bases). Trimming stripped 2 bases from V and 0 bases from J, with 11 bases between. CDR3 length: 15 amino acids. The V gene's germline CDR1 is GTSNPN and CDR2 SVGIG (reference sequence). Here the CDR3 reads CAWSPRGLAKNIQYF. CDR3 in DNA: TGTGCCTGGAGTCCCCGGGGGTTAGCCAAAAACATTCAGTACTTC.

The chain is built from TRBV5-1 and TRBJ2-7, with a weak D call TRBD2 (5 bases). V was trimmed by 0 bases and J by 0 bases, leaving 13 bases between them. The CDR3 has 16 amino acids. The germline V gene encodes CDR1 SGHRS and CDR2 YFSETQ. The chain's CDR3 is CASSLAVHRGSYEQYF. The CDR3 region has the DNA TGCGCCAGCAGCTTGGCCGTCCACCGGGGCTCCTACGAGCAGTACTTC.

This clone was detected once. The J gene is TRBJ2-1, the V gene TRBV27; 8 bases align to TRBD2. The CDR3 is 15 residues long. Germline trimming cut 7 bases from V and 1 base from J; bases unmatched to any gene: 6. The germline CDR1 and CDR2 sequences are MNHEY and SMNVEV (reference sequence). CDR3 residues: CASTHGGGSYNEQFF. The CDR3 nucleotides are TGTGCCAGCACCCACGGGGGGGGTTCCTACAATGAGCAGTTCTTC.

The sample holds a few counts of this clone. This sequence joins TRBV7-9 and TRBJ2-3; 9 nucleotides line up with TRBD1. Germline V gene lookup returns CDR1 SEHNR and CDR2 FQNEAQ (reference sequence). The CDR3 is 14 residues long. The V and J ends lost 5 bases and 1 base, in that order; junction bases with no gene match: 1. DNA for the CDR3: TGTGCCAGCAGCCGGGACAGGGGCACAGATACGCAGTATTTT. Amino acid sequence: CASSRDRGTDTQYF.

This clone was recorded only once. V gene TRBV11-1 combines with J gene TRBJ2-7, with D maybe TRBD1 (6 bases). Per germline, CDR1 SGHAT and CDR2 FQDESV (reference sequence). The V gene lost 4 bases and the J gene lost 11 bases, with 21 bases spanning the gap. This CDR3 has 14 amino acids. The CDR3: CASSSEYGQKGKYF. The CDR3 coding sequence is TGTGCCAGCAGCTCTGAATACGGACAGAAGGGAAAGTACTTC. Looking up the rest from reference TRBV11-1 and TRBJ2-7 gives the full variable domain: EAEVAQSPRYKITEKSQAVAFWCDPISGHATLYWYRQILGQGPELLVQFQDESVVDDSQLPKDRFSAERLKGVDSTLKIQPAELGDSAMYLCASSSEYGQKGKYFGPGTRLTVT.

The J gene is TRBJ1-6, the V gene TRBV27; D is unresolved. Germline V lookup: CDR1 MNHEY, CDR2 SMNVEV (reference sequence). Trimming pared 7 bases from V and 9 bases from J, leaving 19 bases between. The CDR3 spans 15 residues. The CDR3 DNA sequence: TGTGCCAGCAAGGCGGTCCTGGTCCCTTCTTCACCCCTCCACTTT. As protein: CASKAVLVPSSPLHF.

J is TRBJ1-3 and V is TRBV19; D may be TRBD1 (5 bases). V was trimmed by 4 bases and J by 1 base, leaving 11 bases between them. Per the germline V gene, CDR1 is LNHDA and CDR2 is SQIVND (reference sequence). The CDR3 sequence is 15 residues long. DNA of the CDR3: TGTGCCAGTAGTAGGGGGACTGGTTCTGGAAACACCATATATTTT. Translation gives CASSRGTGSGNTIYF. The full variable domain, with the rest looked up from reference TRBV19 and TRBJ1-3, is DGGITQSPKYLFRKEGQNVTLSCEQNLNHDAMYWYRQDPGQGLRLIYYSQIVNDFQKGDIAEGYSVSREKKESFPLTVTSAQKNPTAFYLCASSRGTGSGNTIYFGEGSWLTVV.

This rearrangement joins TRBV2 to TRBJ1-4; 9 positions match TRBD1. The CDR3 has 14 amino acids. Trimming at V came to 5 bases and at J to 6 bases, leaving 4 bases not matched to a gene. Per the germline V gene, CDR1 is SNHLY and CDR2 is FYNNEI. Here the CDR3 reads CASSQGQGYEKLFF. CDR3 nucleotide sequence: TGTGCCAGCAGTCAGGGACAGGGTTATGAAAAACTGTTTTTT. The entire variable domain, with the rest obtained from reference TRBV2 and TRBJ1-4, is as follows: EPEVTQTPSHQVTQMGQEVILRCVPISNHLYFYWYRQILGQKVEFLVSFYNNEISEKSEIFDDQFSVERPDGSNFTLKIRSTKLEDSAMYFCASSQGQGYEKLFFGSGTQLSVL.

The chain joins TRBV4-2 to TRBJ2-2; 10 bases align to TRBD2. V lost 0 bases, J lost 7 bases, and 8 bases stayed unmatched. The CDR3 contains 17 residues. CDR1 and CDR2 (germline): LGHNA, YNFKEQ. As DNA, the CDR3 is TGTGCCAGCAGCCAAGATCTAAGCGGGGGGGCCCACGGGGAGCTGTTTTTT. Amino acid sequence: CASSQDLSGGAHGELFF.

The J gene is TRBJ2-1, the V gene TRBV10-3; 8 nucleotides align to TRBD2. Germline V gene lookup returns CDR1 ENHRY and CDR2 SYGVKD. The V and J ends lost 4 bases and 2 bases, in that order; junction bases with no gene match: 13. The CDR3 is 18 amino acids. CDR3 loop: CAISGRSFGRGAYNEQFF. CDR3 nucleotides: TGTGCCATCAGTGGCCGGTCTTTCGGGCGGGGGGCCTACAATGAGCAGTTCTTC.

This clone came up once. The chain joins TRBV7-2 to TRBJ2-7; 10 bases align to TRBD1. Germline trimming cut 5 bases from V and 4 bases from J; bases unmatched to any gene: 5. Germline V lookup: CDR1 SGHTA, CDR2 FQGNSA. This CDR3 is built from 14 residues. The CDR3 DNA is TGTGCCAGCAGCCCGGGGACAGGGGATTACGAGCAGTACTTC. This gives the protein CASSPGTGDYEQYF.

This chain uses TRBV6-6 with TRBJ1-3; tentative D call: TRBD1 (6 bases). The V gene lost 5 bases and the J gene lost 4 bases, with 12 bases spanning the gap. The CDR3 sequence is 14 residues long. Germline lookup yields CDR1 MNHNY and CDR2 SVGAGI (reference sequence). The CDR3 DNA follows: TGTGCCAGCAGTGACATCACAGGGGGAAACACCATATATTTT. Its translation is CASSDITGGNTIYF.

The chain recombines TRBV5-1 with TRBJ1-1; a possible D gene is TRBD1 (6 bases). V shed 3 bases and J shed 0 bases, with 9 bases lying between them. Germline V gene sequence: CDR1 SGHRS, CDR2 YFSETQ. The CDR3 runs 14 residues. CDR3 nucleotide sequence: TGCGCCAGCAGCTCCCAGGGGATGAACACTGAAGCTTTCTTT. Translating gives CASSSQGMNTEAFF. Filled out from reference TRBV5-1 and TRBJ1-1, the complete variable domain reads KAGVTQTPRYLIKTRGQQVTLSCSPISGHRSVSWYQQTPGQGLQFLFEYFSETQRNKGNFPGRFSGRQFSNSRSEMNVSTLELGDSALYLCASSSQGMNTEAFFGQGTRLTVV.

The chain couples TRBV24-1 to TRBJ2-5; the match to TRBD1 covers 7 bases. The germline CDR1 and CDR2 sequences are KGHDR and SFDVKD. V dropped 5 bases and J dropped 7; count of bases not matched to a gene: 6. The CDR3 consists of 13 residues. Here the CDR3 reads CATSVRGRGTQYF. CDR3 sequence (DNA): TGTGCCACCAGTGTGAGGGGGCGCGGGACCCAGTACTTC.

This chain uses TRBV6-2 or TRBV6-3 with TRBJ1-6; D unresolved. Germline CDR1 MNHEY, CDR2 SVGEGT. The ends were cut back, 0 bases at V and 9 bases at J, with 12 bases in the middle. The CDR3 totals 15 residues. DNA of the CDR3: TGTGCCAGCAGTTACTCGCTCCAACTAGGTTCACCCCTCCACTTT. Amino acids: CASSYSLQLGSPLHF.

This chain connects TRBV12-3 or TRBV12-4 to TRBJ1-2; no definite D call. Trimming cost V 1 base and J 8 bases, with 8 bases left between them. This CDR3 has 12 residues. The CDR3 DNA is TGTGCCAGCAGTTTAGGGAGAAACGGCTACACCTTC. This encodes CASSLGRNGYTF.

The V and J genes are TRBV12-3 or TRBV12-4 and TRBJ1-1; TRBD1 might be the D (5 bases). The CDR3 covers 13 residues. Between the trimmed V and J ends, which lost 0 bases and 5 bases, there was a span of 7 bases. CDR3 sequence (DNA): TGTGCCAGCAGTTTAGCGCAGGGAACTGAAGCTTTCTTT. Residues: CASSLAQGTEAFF.